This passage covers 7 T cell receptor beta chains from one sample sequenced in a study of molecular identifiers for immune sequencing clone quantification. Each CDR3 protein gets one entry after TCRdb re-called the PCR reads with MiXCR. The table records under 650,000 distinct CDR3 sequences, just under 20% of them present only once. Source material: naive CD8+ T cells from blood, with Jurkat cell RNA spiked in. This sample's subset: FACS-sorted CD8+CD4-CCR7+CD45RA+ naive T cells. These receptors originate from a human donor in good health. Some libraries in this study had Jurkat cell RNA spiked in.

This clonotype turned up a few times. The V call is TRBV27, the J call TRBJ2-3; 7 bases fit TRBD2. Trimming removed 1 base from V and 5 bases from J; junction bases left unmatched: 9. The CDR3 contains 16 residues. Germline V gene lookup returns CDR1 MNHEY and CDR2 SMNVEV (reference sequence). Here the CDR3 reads CASSLLTPRGGDTQYF. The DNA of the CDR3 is TGTGCCAGCAGTTTATTGACTCCTCGCGGGGGAGATACGCAGTATTTT.

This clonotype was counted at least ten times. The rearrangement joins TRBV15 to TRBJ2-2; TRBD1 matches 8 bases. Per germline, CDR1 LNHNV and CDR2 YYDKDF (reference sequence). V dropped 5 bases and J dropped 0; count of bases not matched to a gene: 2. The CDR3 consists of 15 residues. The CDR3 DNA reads TGTGCCACCAGCTGGGACAGGACGAACACCGGGGAGCTGTTTTTT. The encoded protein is CATSWDRTNTGELFF.

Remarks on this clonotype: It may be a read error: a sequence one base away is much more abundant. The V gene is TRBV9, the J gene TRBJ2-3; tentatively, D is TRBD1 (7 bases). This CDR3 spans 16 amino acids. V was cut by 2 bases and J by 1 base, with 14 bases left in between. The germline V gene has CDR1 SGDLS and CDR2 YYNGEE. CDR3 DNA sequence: TGTGCCAGCAGCGTGGCTCAGGGGGGACGCACAGATACGCAGTATTTT. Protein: CASSVAQGGRTDTQYF.

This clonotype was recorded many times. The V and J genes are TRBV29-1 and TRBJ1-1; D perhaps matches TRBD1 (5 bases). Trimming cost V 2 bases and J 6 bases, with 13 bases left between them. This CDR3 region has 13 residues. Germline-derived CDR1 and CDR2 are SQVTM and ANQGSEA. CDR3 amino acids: CSVEPQGSAEAFF. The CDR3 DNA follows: TGCAGCGTTGAACCCCAGGGTTCCGCTGAAGCTTTCTTT.

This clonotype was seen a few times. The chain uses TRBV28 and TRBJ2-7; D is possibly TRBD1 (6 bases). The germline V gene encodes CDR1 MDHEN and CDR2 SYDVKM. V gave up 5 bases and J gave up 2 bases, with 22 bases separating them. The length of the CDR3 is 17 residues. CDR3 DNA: TGTGCCAGCAGTCCCGAATGGGGGCGCGGCGGAACCTACGAGCAGTACTTC. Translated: CASSPEWGRGGTYEQYF.

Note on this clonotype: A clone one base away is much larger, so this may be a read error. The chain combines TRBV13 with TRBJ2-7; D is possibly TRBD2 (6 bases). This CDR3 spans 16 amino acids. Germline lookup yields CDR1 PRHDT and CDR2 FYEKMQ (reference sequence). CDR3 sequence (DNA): TGTGCCGGCAGCTTCAGGTGGGGGGACCACTCCTACGAGCAGTACTTC. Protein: CAGSFRWGDHSYEQYF. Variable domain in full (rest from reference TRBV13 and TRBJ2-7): AAGVIQSPRHLIKEKRETATLKCYPIPRHDTVYWYQQGPGQDPQFLISFYEKMQSDKGSIPDRFSAQQFSDYHSELNMSSLELGDSALYFCAGSFRWGDHSYEQYFGPGTRLTVT.

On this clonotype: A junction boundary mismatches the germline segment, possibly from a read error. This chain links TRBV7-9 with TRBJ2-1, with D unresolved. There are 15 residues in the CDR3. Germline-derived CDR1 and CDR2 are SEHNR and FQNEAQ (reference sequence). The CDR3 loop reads CASSQSLGPYNERFF. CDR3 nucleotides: TGTGCCAGCAGCCAATCTTTAGGTCCCTACAATGAGCGGTTCTTC.